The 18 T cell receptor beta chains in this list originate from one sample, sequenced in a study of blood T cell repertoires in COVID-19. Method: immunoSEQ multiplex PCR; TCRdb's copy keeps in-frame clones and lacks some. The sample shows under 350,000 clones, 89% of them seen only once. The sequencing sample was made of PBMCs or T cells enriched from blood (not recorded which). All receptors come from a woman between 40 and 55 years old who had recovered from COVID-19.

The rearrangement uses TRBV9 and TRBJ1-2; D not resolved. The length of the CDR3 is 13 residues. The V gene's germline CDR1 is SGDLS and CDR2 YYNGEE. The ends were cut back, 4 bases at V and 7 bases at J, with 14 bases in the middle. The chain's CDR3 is CASSRGGSGGYTF. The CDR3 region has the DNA TGTGCCAGCAGCAGAGGCGGCAGTGGTGGCTACACCTTC.

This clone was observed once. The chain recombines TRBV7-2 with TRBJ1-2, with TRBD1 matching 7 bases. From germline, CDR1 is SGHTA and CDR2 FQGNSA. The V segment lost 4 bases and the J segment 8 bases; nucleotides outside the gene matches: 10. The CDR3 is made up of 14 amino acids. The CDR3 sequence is CASSYDDRVGGYTF. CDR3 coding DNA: TGTGCCAGCAGCTACGACGACAGGGTTGGGGGCTACACCTTC.

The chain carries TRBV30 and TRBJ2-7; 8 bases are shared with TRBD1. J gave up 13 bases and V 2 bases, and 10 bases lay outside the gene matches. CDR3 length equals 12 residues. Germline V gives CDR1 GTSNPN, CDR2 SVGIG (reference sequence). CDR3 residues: CAWSTSIGQGYF. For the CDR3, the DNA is TGTGCCTGGAGTACCTCCATAGGACAGGGTTACTTC.

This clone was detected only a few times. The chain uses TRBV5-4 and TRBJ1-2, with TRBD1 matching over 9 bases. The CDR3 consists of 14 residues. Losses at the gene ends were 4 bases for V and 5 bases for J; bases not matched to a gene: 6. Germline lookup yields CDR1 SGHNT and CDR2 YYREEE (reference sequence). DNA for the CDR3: TGTGCCAGCAGCCCCGACAGGGGGGTTTATGGCTACACCTTC. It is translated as CASSPDRGVYGYTF.

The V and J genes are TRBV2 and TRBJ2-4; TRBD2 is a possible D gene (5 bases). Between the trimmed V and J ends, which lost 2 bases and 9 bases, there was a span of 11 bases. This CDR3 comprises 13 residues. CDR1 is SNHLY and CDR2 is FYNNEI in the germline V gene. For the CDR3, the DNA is TGTGCCAGCAGTGAAATCCTAGCAGGCATTCAGTACTTC. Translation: CASSEILAGIQYF.

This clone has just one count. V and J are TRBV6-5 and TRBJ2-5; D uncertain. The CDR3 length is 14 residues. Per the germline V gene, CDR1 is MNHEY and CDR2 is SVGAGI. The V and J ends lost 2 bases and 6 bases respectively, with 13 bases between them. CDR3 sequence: CASSYIGGTQTQYF. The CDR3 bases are TGTGCCAGCAGTTACATCGGCGGTACGCAGACCCAGTACTTC.

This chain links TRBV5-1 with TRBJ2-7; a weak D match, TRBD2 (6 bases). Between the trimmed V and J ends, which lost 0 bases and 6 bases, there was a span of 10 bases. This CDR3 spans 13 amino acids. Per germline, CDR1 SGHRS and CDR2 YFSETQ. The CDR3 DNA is TGCGCCAGCAGCTTGGTCGGAGGGGTCGAGCAGTACTTC. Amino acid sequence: CASSLVGGVEQYF.

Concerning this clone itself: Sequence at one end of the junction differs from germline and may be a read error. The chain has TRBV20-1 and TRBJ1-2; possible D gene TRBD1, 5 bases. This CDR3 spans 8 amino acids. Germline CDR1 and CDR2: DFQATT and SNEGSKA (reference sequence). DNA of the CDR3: TGCAGTGCAGGGACTGGACTCTTC. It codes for CSAGTGLF.

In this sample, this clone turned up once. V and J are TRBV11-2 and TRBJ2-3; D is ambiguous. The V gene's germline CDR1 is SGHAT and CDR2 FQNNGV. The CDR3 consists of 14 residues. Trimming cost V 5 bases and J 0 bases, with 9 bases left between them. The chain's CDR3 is CASSPDTSTDTQYF. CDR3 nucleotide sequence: TGTGCCAGCAGCCCCGACACCAGCACAGATACGCAGTATTTT.

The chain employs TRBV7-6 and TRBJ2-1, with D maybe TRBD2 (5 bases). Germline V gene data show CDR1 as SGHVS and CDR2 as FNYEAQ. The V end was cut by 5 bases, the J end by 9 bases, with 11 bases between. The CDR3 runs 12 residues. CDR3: CASSPPRGEQFF. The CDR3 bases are TGTGCCAGCAGCCCCCCACGGGGTGAGCAGTTCTTC. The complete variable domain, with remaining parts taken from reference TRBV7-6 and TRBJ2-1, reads GAGVSQSPRYKVTKRGQDVALRCDPISGHVSLYWYRQALGQGPEFLTYFNYEAQQDKSGLPNDRFSAERPEGSISTLTIQRTEQRDSAMYRCASSPPRGEQFFGPGTRLTVL.

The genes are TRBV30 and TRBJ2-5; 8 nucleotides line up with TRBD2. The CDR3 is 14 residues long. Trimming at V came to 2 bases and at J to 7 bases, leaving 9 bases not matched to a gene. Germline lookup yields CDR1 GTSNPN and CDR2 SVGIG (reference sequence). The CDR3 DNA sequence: TGTGCCTGGAGTCACGTGCGGGGGGCAGGGACCCAGTACTTC. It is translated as CAWSHVRGAGTQYF.

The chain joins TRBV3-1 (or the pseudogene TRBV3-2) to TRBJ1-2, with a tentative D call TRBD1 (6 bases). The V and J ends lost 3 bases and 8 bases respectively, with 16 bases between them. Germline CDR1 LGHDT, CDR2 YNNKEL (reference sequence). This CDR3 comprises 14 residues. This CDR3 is CASSQVGGAQGYTF. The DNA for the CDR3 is TGTGCCAGCAGCCAGGTTGGGGGCGCCCAGGGCTACACCTTC.

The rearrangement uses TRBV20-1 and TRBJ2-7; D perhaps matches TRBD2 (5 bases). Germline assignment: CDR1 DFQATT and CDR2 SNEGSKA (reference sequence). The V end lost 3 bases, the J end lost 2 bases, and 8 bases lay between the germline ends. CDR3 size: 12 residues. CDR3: CSASLTTYEQYF. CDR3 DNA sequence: TGCAGTGCTAGTTTGACTACCTACGAGCAGTACTTC.

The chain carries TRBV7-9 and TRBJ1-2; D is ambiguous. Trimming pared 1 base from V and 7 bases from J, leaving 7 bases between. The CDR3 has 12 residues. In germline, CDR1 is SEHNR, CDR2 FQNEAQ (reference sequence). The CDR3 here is CASSLENGGYTF. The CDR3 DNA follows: TGTGCCAGCAGCTTAGAAAACGGTGGCTACACCTTC.

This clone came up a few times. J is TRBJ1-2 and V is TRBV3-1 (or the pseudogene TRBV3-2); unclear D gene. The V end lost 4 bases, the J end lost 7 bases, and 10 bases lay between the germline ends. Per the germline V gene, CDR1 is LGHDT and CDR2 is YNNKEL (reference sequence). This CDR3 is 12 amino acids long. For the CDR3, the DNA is TGTGCCAGCAGCCCTCAAGGCGGTGGCTACACCTTC. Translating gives CASSPQGGGYTF.

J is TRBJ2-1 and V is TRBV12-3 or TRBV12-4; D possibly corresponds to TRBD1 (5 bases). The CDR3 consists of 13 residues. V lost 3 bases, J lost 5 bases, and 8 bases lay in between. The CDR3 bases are TGTGCCAGCAGTTTTAAGGGGCACAATGAGCAGTTCTTC. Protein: CASSFKGHNEQFF.

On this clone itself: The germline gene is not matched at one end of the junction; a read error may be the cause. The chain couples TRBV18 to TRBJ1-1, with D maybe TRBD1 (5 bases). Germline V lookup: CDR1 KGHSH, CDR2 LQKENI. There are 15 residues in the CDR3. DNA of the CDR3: TGTGCCAGCTCACCGGGAGGGGCCATGAACACTGAAGCCTTCTTT. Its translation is CASSPGGAMNTEAFF.

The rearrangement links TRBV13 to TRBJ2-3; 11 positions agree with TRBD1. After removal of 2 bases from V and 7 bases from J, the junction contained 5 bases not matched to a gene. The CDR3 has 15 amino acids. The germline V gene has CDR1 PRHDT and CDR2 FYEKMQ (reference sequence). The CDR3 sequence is CASSLRGQGANTQYF. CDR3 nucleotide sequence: TGTGCCAGCAGCTTAAGAGGACAGGGGGCGAATACGCAGTATTTT. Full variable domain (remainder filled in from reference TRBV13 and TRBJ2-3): AAGVIQSPRHLIKEKRETATLKCYPIPRHDTVYWYQQGPGQDPQFLISFYEKMQSDKGSIPDRFSAQQFSDYHSELNMSSLELGDSALYFCASSLRGQGANTQYFGPGTRLTVL.